This T cell receptor (beta chain) was identified during a study of Graves' ophthalmopathy and Graves' hyperthyroidism. Ophthalmopathy in the donors was of moderate-to-severe activity, with CAS ≥3, NOSPECS ≥4 and duration under 3 months. This clonotype was counted ten times or more. Its antigen is currently unknown. Amplification of the TCR beta CDR3 regions used RNA transcripts (as template). First-round RT-PCR with HTBI primers preceded a second-round multiplex PCR. TCRdb re-called the multiplex PCR reads through MiXCR, storing one row per CDR3 protein. The table lists around 600,000 distinct CDR3 sequences, about two fifths of them singletons. Notes on the study in general: The model predicted progression of ophthalmopathy with a sensitivity of 60% to 71%, and its specificity was roughly 77%. In separating ophthalmopathy from stable hyperthyroidism, a 13-signature model achieved nearly 90% sensitivity and around 80% specificity. Blood also harbored most expanded thyroid clonotypes above 0.001 frequency.

The CDR3 runs 13 residues. Trimming removed 3 bases from V and 7 bases from J; junction bases left unmatched: 4. Looked up from germline, CDR1 is PRHDT and CDR2 is FYEKMQ (reference sequence). The material sequenced was peripheral blood. The source of this sequence is an adult man with Graves' ophthalmopathy. The chain combines TRBV13 with TRBJ2-5, with 8 positions matching TRBD2. The CDR3 DNA follows: TGTGCCAGCAGCTTTAGCGGGATGGGGACCCAGTACTTC. Its translation: CASSFSGMGTQYF.